This TCR beta chain derives from a study of memory CD4+ T cells and cytomegalovirus serostatus. Study-wide background: Of the healthy Belgian adults, eight or nine were CMV seropositive and about two dozen seronegative.

Findings and caveats of the study: About 40% of the roughly 160 known CMV-associated TCRbeta sequences appeared in CD4+ memory. Suggested: most of the CMV-linked TCR signature lies in CD4+ memory cells.

Single viable CD3+CD4+CD8-CD45RO+ cells were sorted as the memory CD4+ T cells. To note about this clone: Its target is unknown.

Original analysis: After removing out-of-frame reads, 2 million to 2.5 million distinct TCRbeta sequences remained. Libraries were prepared by immunoSEQ multiplex PCR; TCRdb keeps only in-frame clonotypes and omits some of them. D and trimming were read from the DNA, whereas the V and J calls and clone size are those reported in that table. Among 45,000 to 65,000 clones listed, about four fifths were seen once. The CDR3 has 14 amino acids. Germline V gene data show CDR1 as SNHLY and CDR2 as FYNNEI. Trimming pared 8 bases from V and 5 bases from J, leaving 17 bases between. The sequenced sample was memory CD4+ T cells from blood. The chain recombines TRBV2 with TRBJ2-3; TRBD2 might be the D (6 bases). The TCR comes from an adult in good health and CMV-seropositive. The DNA of the CDR3 is TGTGCCAGCGGATCCGGGTCAGCGGGAGATACGCAGTATTTT. This codes for CASGSGSAGDTQYF. Full variable domain (rest looked up from reference TRBV2 and TRBJ2-3): EPEVTQTPSHQVTQMGQEVILRCVPISNHLYFYWYRQILGQKVEFLVSFYNNEISEKSEIFDDQFSVERPDGSNFTLKIRSTKLEDSAMYFCASGSGSAGDTQYFGPGTRLTVL.